The sequence of this TCR beta chain was determined in a study of tumor-infiltrating lymphocytes in oesophageal squamous cell carcinoma. TCRdb used MiXCR to reprocess the PCR reads, holding one entry per CDR3 protein. The data contain roughly 16,000 distinct CDR3 sequences, 45% to 50% of them singletons. Germline-derived CDR1 and CDR2 are SGHTA and FQGNSA. CDR3 size: 13 residues. The V gene is TRBV7-2, the J gene TRBJ2-3; TRBD1 agrees at 8 bases. The better agreement between TRBJ2-5 and the DNA end casts doubt on the J call. The receptor comes from a female donor with esophageal squamous cell carcinoma. The sequenced material came from normal esophageal tissue next to the tumor. The CDR3 nucleotides read TGTGCCAGCAGCTTTTGGACAGGGGAGACCCAGTACTTC. Amino acids: CASSFWTGETQYF.